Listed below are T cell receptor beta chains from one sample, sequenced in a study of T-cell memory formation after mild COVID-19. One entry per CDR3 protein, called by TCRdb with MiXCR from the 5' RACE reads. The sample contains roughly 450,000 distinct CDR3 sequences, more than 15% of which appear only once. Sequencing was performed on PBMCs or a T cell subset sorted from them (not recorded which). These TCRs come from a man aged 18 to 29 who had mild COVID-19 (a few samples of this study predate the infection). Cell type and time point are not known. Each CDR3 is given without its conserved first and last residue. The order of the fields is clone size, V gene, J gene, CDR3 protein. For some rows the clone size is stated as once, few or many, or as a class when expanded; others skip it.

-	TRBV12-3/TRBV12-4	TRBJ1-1	ASSFRGRVSEAF
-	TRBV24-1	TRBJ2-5	ATSDRHDETQY
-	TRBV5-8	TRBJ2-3	ASSLPGTGSTDTQY
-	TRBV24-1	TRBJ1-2	ATSKTGVDINGYT
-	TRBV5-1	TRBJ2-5	ASRRDTSGETQY
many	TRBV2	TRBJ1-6	ASGGRSLNSPLH
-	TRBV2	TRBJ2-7	ASSEAVPQY
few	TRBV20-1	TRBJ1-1	SAPQGRTEAF
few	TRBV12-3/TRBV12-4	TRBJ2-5	ASSFDLRTQY
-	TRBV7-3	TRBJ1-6	ASSFRDRGNSPLH
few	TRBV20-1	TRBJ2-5	SATYSGGKETQY
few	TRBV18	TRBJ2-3	ASSRYEDTQY
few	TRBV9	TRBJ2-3	ASSVEASPDTQY
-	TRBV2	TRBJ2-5	ASSGMGRQETQY
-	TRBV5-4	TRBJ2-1	ASSLAGSFPEQF
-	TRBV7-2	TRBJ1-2	ASSRDRALVGYGYT
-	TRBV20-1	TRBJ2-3	SARRAYQGALGDTQY
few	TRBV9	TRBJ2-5	ASSHKSWGYWETQY
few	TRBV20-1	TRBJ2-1	SAPGTSGSTYYNEQF
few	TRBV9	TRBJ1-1	ASRVGGGINTEAF
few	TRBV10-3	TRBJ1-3	AISRQGSDTIY
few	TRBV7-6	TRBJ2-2	AVAAGGPVGELF
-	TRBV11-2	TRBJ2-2	ASSLLSGGNTGELF
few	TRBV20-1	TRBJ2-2	SAIRPGQGNTGELF
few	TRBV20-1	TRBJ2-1	SARVPLRNEQF
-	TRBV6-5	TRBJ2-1	ASSYRQGNEQF
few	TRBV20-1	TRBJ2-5	SAPRRTGHQETQY
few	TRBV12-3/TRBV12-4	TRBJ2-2	ASSSFGGENTGELF
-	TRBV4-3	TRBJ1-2	ASRHSRSPGVVYGYT
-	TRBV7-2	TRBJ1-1	ASYTNRHPGETF
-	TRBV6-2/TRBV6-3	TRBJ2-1	ASNRLVYNEQF
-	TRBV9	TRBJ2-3	ASSVRPDTQY
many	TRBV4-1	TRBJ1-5	ASSQDRSGGQPQH
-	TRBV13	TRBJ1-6	ASSFGGSYNSPLH
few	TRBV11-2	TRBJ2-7	ASSLQFGNLNYEQY
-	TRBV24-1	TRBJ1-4	ATSDEGGEKLF
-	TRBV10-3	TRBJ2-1	AIRRRSSNEQF
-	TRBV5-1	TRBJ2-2	ASSLAGARELF
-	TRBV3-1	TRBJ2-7	ASSQVGRFYEQY
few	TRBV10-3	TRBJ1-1	AISAERMNTEAF
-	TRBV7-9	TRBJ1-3	ASSPSIWPNTIY
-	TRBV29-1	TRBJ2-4	SVEYPETNIQY
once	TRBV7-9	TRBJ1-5	ASSLGQAPNQPQH
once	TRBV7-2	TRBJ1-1	ASSLVAGPNTEAF
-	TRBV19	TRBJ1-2	AIGNPKARGRANYGYT
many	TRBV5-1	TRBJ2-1	ASSFGSGGNSYNEQF
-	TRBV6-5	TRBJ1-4	ASRSGTGNEKLF
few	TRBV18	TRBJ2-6	ASSPGRPSSGANVLT
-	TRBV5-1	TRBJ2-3	ASSLARGTTDTQY
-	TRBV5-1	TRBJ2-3	LSGSQDTQY
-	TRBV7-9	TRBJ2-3	ASIERGAASTDTQY
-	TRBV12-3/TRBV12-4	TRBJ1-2	ASGRQGIYGYT
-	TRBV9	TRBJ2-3	ASSTHRVTDTQY
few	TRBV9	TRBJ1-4	ASSVGSYNEKLF